This entry features one T cell receptor beta chain sequence. Its cognate antigen is unknown. The donor group consisted entirely of healthy Caucasians. The CDR3 loop spans 12 amino acids. V lost 6 bases and J 3 bases, leaving 9 bases between the germline ends. Germline CDR1 is KGHSH and CDR2 is LQKENI. Template switching added a universal primer site, and cDNA bore unique molecular identifiers. TCRdb itself ran the 5' RACE reads through MiXCR, one entry per CDR3 protein. The sample includes 500,000 to 700,000 distinct CDR3 sequences, around 7.4% of them seen just once. The sample belongs to a study of identical twins. Findings and caveats of the study: Modelling approaches yielded underestimates of out-of-frame TCR alpha sharing between monozygotic twins.

This same sample was also part of a study on yellow fever vaccine responses in identical twins. This second report adds: Twins' T cell vaccine responses reportedly looked partly convergent, partly personalized.

Material for sequencing was PBMCs. The V and J genes are TRBV18 and TRBJ2-7; D is unclear. The receptor's source is a woman aged 18-29 years in good health. The CDR3 here is CASSTTHYEQYF. For the CDR3, the DNA is TGTGCCAGCTCGACCACCCACTACGAGCAGTACTTC.